The rows below give T cell receptor beta chains drawn from one sample of a study of OX40 agonist ivuxolimab in advanced cancers. Measured with immunoSEQ multiplex PCR; TCRdb has only the in-frame clones, and not every one. The table includes about 97,000 clones, 86% detected once. The sequencing here drew on CD4+ or CD8+ T cells sorted from blood, taken in a trial of the OX40 agonist ivuxolimab. These receptors all come from an adult with an advanced solid tumor such as melanoma, head and neck, liver or kidney cancer. CDR3s include the opening cysteine and the closing phenylalanine or tryptophan. Fields, in order: clone size, J gene, D gene, V gene, CDR3 DNA, CDR3 protein. D genes are given only for firm matches. Expanded clones get a size class; other rows say once, few or many, or leave the size out.

clone_size: -; j_call: TRBJ1-5; d_call: -; v_call: TRBV19; cdr3_nt: TGTGCCAGTAGTGACCCGGGGGGGGGCAATCAGCCCCAGCATTTT; cdr3_aa: CASSDPGGGNQPQHF
clone_size: once; j_call: TRBJ1-3; d_call: -; v_call: TRBV9; cdr3_nt: TGTGCCAGCAGTGAAAGGACGAGCGAGAGCTCTGGAAACACCATATATTTT; cdr3_aa: CASSERTSESSGNTIYF
clone_size: -; j_call: TRBJ1-3; d_call: -; v_call: TRBV13; cdr3_nt: TGTGCCAGCAGCGCATCAGGGTTGATTCTTGCTGGAAACACCATATATTTT; cdr3_aa: CASSASGLILAGNTIYF
clone_size: -; j_call: TRBJ1-2; d_call: TRBD1; v_call: TRBV7-9; cdr3_nt: TGTGCCAGCAGCTACCGACAGGGAACGTTTTCTAACTATGGCTACACCTTC; cdr3_aa: CASSYRQGTFSNYGYTF
clone_size: -; j_call: TRBJ1-6; d_call: -; v_call: TRBV5-6; cdr3_nt: TGTGCCAGCAGGATCGGAAGAATTAATTCACCCCTCCACTTT; cdr3_aa: CASRIGRINSPLHF
clone_size: -; j_call: TRBJ2-6; d_call: TRBD2; v_call: TRBV19; cdr3_nt: TGTGCCAGTAGGGAGGCGGGGGGCCGTGGGGCCAACGTCCTGACTTTC; cdr3_aa: CASREAGGRGANVLTF
clone_size: -; j_call: TRBJ2-3; d_call: -; v_call: TRBV7-9; cdr3_nt: TGTGCCAGCAGCCCCCGGTGGGGGGGCCAAAGCACAGATACGCAGTATTTT; cdr3_aa: CASSPRWGGQSTDTQYF
clone_size: -; j_call: TRBJ1-5; d_call: TRBD1; v_call: TRBV9; cdr3_nt: TGTGCCAGCAGCAAGACAGGGGGCAACAATCAGCCCCAGCATTTT; cdr3_aa: CASSKTGGNNQPQHF
clone_size: -; j_call: TRBJ1-5; d_call: -; v_call: TRBV7-8; cdr3_nt: TGTGCCAGCAGCTTAAGGAGGGCAGGCAATCAGCCCCAGCATTTT; cdr3_aa: CASSLRRAGNQPQHF
clone_size: -; j_call: TRBJ1-5; d_call: -; v_call: TRBV30; cdr3_nt: TGTGCCTGTGGCCGGGTCTCCAATCAGCCCCAGCATTTT; cdr3_aa: CACGRVSNQPQHF
clone_size: -; j_call: TRBJ2-1; d_call: -; v_call: TRBV27; cdr3_nt: TGTGCCAGCACCCGAATGGGGTTCGATGAGCAGTTCTTC; cdr3_aa: CASTRMGFDEQFF
clone_size: -; j_call: TRBJ2-7; d_call: TRBD2; v_call: TRBV4-1; cdr3_nt: TGCGCCAGCAGCCAAGTACTAGCGGATGGGGGCGAGCAGTACTTC; cdr3_aa: CASSQVLADGGEQYF
clone_size: -; j_call: TRBJ2-1; d_call: TRBD2; v_call: TRBV30; cdr3_nt: TGTGCCTGGAGTGTACCTTTCCTAGCGGGGGTCTACAATGAGCAGTTCTTC; cdr3_aa: CAWSVPFLAGVYNEQFF
clone_size: -; j_call: TRBJ1-5; d_call: TRBD1; v_call: TRBV5-6; cdr3_nt: TGTGCCAGCAGCCATGGACAGGGGAGAAGCAATCAGCCCCAGCATTTT; cdr3_aa: CASSHGQGRSNQPQHF
clone_size: -; j_call: TRBJ2-3; d_call: -; v_call: TRBV5-1; cdr3_nt: TGCGCCAGCAGCTTGGAAGGCATGGGAGAGAAGGATACGCAGTATTTT; cdr3_aa: CASSLEGMGEKDTQYF
clone_size: -; j_call: TRBJ1-3; d_call: -; v_call: TRBV11-1; cdr3_nt: TGTGCCAGCAGCGCTCGGGACGGACGAGGTTACACCATATATTTT; cdr3_aa: CASSARDGRGYTIYF
clone_size: -; j_call: TRBJ1-5; d_call: -; v_call: TRBV6-5; cdr3_nt: TGTGCCAGCAGTTACTCAGGGGGCAATCAGCCCCAGCATTTT; cdr3_aa: CASSYSGGNQPQHF
clone_size: -; j_call: TRBJ1-5; d_call: -; v_call: TRBV7-6; cdr3_nt: TGTGCCAGCAGCCTAGGGAACAATCAGCCCCAGCATTTT; cdr3_aa: CASSLGNNQPQHF
clone_size: -; j_call: TRBJ2-5; d_call: TRBD1; v_call: TRBV4-3; cdr3_nt: TGCGCCAGCAGCCAAGAAGAATTGGGACAGGGGGAACAGACCCAGTACTTC; cdr3_aa: CASSQEELGQGEQTQYF
clone_size: -; j_call: TRBJ2-5; d_call: -; v_call: TRBV7-3; cdr3_nt: TGTGCCAGCAGCGAGGGTGGGGGTACCCAGTACTTC; cdr3_aa: CASSEGGGTQYF
clone_size: few; j_call: TRBJ1-1; d_call: -; v_call: TRBV12-5; cdr3_nt: TGTGCTAGTGGCCTGGTACTATCGACAGGGAACACTGAAGCTTTCTTT; cdr3_aa: CASGLVLSTGNTEAFF
clone_size: -; j_call: TRBJ1-2; d_call: TRBD1; v_call: TRBV5-1; cdr3_nt: TGCGCCAGCAGCTCCGCTACCCAGGGGGCTAATGGCTACACCTTC; cdr3_aa: CASSSATQGANGYTF
clone_size: -; j_call: TRBJ1-1; d_call: TRBD1; v_call: TRBV5-1; cdr3_nt: TGCGCCAGCAGCTTTACCTTGAAGGACAGGGGGCGTGACACTGAAGCTTTCTTT; cdr3_aa: CASSFTLKDRGRDTEAFF
clone_size: -; j_call: TRBJ1-5; d_call: -; v_call: TRBV27; cdr3_nt: TGTGCCAGCAGTTTTTCAGGGGTCAATCAGCCCCAGCATTTT; cdr3_aa: CASSFSGVNQPQHF
clone_size: -; j_call: TRBJ1-4; d_call: TRBD1; v_call: TRBV18; cdr3_nt: TGTGCCAGCTCACCACCCCTCGGGACAGGGGGCTTCTCAGAACTGTTTTTT; cdr3_aa: CASSPPLGTGGFSELFF
clone_size: -; j_call: TRBJ1-6; d_call: -; v_call: TRBV30; cdr3_nt: TGTGCCTGGAGCGGGGACGGGACGAATAATTCACCCCTCCACTTT; cdr3_aa: CAWSGDGTNNSPLHF